These 17 T cell receptor beta chains were sequenced from one sample in a study of blood T cell repertoires in COVID-19. The assay was immunoSEQ multiplex PCR, and TCRdb's table has in-frame clones only and misses some. The sample records about 55,000 clones, around 83% being singletons. The sample was peripheral blood. All receptors come from a human donor in a cohort sampled during active or convalescent COVID-19.

This chain joins TRBV7-2 and TRBJ2-7; 10 bases line up with TRBD2. This CDR3 comprises 15 residues. The V and J ends lost 5 bases and 2 bases, in that order; junction bases with no gene match: 6. In germline, CDR1 is SGHTA, CDR2 FQGNSA. CDR3 nucleotides: TGTGCCAGCAGCCCGGCGGGACTAGCGACCTACGAGCAGTACTTC. Amino acids: CASSPAGLATYEQYF.

V and J are TRBV7-9 and TRBJ1-3; possibly TRBD1 for D (6 bases). This CDR3 has 18 residues. Germline lookup yields CDR1 SEHNR and CDR2 FQNEAQ (reference sequence). V was trimmed by 4 bases and J by 0 bases, leaving 19 bases between them. As DNA, the CDR3 is TGTGCCAGCAGCTCCTTTCCACGGGACAAGAGCTCTGGAAACACCATATATTTT. Its protein product is CASSSFPRDKSSGNTIYF.

This clone was detected once. This sequence joins TRBV6-2 or TRBV6-3 and TRBJ2-1; perhaps TRBD1 as D (5 bases). This CDR3 contains 15 residues. Germline V gene lookup returns CDR1 MNHEY and CDR2 SVGEGT. V shed 0 bases and J shed 7 bases, with 13 bases lying between them. The CDR3 DNA is TGTGCCAGCAGTTACTCCAGGGTAGGACGGAATGAGCAGTTCTTC. Residues: CASSYSRVGRNEQFF.

The chain links TRBV29-1 to TRBJ2-3; TRBD2 aligns across 9 bases. V shed 7 bases, J shed 0 bases, and the junction held 5 bases outside the gene matches. Looked up from germline, CDR1 is SQVTM and CDR2 is ANQGSEA. This CDR3 is 14 amino acids long. The DNA for the CDR3 is TGCAGCGCCGTAGCGGGGGCTAGCACAGATACGCAGTATTTT. It yields the protein CSAVAGASTDTQYF.

This chain joins TRBV9 and TRBJ1-1, with 8 positions matching TRBD1. Per the germline V gene, CDR1 is SGDLS and CDR2 is YYNGEE. With 0 bases clipped from V and 4 bases from J, the junction kept 5 bases outside the gene matches. The CDR3 length is 15 residues. The CDR3 loop is CASSVVGTGLTEAFF. The DNA of the CDR3 is TGTGCCAGCAGCGTAGTTGGGACAGGCCTCACTGAAGCTTTCTTT.

The V call is TRBV5-8, the J call TRBJ2-7, with unresolved D. Trimming took off 0 bases at V and 2 bases at J, with 6 bases between the two ends. CDR3 size: 13 residues. The germline V gene encodes CDR1 SGHTS and CDR2 YDEGEE. CDR3 region: CASSLGLTYEQYF. DNA for the CDR3: TGTGCCAGCAGCTTGGGACTCACCTACGAGCAGTACTTC.

The genes are TRBV9 and TRBJ1-1; D unclear. CDR1 is SGDLS and CDR2 is YYNGEE in the germline V gene. V was trimmed by 0 bases and J by 6 bases, leaving 12 bases between them. This CDR3 has 14 residues. CDR3 sequence (DNA): TGTGCCAGCAGCGTAGTAGCGGGCCGGCCTGAAGCTTTCTTT. This sequence encodes CASSVVAGRPEAFF.

The CDR3 sequence: CASSPGGANTDTQYF. In DNA form, the CDR3 reads TGTGCCAGCTCACCAGGTGGGGCCAACACAGATACGCAGTATTTT. The V gene is TRBV18, the J gene TRBJ2-3; weak D call: TRBD1 (5 bases). Trimming removed 2 bases at V and 2 bases at J, with 11 bases between. This CDR3 spans 15 amino acids. Looked up from germline, CDR1 is KGHSH and CDR2 is LQKENI.

J is TRBJ2-3 and V is TRBV5-1; 8 bases align to TRBD1. Per germline, CDR1 SGHRS and CDR2 YFSETQ. J gave up 2 bases and V 6 bases, and 5 bases lay outside the gene matches. The CDR3 is 14 amino acids. This CDR3 reads CASNTGGHTDTQYF. Written as DNA, the CDR3 is TGCGCCAGCAACACAGGGGGTCACACAGATACGCAGTATTTT. The entire variable domain, with the rest obtained from reference TRBV5-1 and TRBJ2-3, is as follows: KAGVTQTPRYLIKTRGQQVTLSCSPISGHRSVSWYQQTPGQGLQFLFEYFSETQRNKGNFPGRFSGRQFSNSRSEMNVSTLELGDSALYLCASNTGGHTDTQYFGPGTRLTVL.

This chain joins TRBV5-8 and TRBJ2-2; D not resolved. Trimming cost V 0 bases and J 0 bases, with 9 bases left between them. Germline V CDR1 and CDR2: SGHTS, YDEGEE. This CDR3 is built from 16 residues. The CDR3: CASSLGTSANTGELFF. Written as DNA, the CDR3 is TGTGCCAGCAGCTTGGGCACTTCCGCGAACACCGGGGAGCTGTTTTTT.

This clone was detected only once. The chain recombines TRBV11-2 with TRBJ2-7; 10 nucleotides align to TRBD1. The CDR3 totals 12 residues. Trimming took 5 bases from V and 6 from J; bases not matched to a gene: 1. The V gene's germline CDR1 is SGHAT and CDR2 FQNNGV. CDR3 in amino acids: CASSRDRGEQYF. CDR3 sequence (DNA): TGTGCCAGCAGCCGGGACAGGGGCGAGCAGTACTTC. The full variable domain, rest sourced from reference TRBV11-2 and TRBJ2-7, is EAGVAQSPRYKIIEKRQSVAFWCNPISGHATLYWYQQILGQGPKLLIQFQNNGVVDDSQLPKDRFSAERLKGVDSTLKIQPAKLEDSAVYLCASSRDRGEQYFGPGTRLTVT.

CDR3: CASSFWAGVSYEQYF. For the CDR3, the DNA is TGCGCCAGCAGCTTTTGGGCGGGGGTCTCCTACGAGCAGTACTTC. The V and J genes are TRBV5-1 and TRBJ2-7, with 7 bases matching TRBD2. Germline V gene sequence: CDR1 SGHRS, CDR2 YFSETQ. This CDR3 has 15 amino acids. With 2 bases clipped from V and 0 bases from J, the junction kept 5 bases outside the gene matches.

V usage is TRBV10-3 and J usage is TRBJ2-2; the D is unclear. CDR3 length equals 16 residues. CDR1 and CDR2 (germline): ENHRY, SYGVKD. V was clipped by 0 bases and J by 7 bases, with 15 bases between them. As DNA, the CDR3 is TGTGCCATCAGTGAGTCGACTCCCGGGTTGGGCGGGGAGCTGTTTTTT. Protein sequence: CAISESTPGLGGELFF.

This clone came up once. The chain is built from TRBV4-2 and TRBJ1-4, with D unclear. CDR1 is LGHNA, CDR2 YNFKEQ, per germline. The CDR3 has 15 residues. V was cut by 1 base and J by 8 bases, with 14 bases left in between. The CDR3 coding sequence is TGTGCCAGCAGCCAAGTCGGGGAGGGTGGCGAAAAACTGTTTTTT. It encodes CASSQVGEGGEKLFF.

In DNA, the CDR3 is TGTGCCAGCAGCCAAGACCGGGGTCGAGTGGCTTTCTTT. Amino acids: CASSQDRGRVAFF. This chain connects TRBV3-1 (or the pseudogene TRBV3-2) to TRBJ1-1; no firm D call. V was shortened by 0 bases and J by 11 bases, with 13 bases between the two germline ends. The CDR3 sequence is 13 residues long. CDR1 is LGHDT, CDR2 YNNKEL, per germline (reference sequence).

This clone was seen just once. This rearrangement joins TRBV10-3 to TRBJ2-7, with TRBD1 matching 8 bases. Germline V gene sequence: CDR1 ENHRY, CDR2 SYGVKD. The CDR3 is made up of 14 amino acids. V was pared by 4 bases and J by 4 bases, with 6 bases of the junction left unmatched. CDR3 DNA: TGTGCCATCAGTGCCCCAGGGGGCTTATACGAGCAGTACTTC. This sequence encodes CAISAPGGLYEQYF.

In this sample, this clone turned up once. V is TRBV9 and J is TRBJ1-2; 8 bases agree with TRBD1. Per germline, CDR1 SGDLS and CDR2 YYNGEE. The CDR3 runs to 15 residues. J was trimmed by 3 bases and V by 3 bases; bases with no gene match: 7. CDR3 in amino acids: CASSGGAGGDYGYTF. In DNA, the CDR3 is TGTGCCAGCAGCGGAGGGGCAGGGGGCGACTATGGCTACACCTTC. The full variable domain, its missing parts supplied by reference TRBV9 and TRBJ1-2, is DSGVTQTPKHLITATGQRVTLRCSPRSGDLSVYWYQQSLDQGLQFLIQYYNGEERAKGNILERFSAQQFPDLHSELNLSSLELGDSALYFCASSGGAGGDYGYTFGSGTRLTVV.